This T cell receptor (beta chain) appears in the sequencing data of a study of T cells after yellow fever vaccination. General study results and limits: Peaking faster, on day 5 versus 15, the secondary response was nonetheless weaker. There was a small share of clonotypes that showed up in both the CD4 and CD8 compartments.

TCRdb passed the 5' RACE reads through MiXCR, listing each CDR3 protein once. Here the sample spans over 45,000 distinct CDR3 sequences, around 6.5% being singletons. The length of the CDR3 is 17 residues. V shed 4 bases, J shed 8 bases, and the junction held 16 bases outside the gene matches. Per germline, CDR1 SGDLS and CDR2 YYNGEE. A note on this clonotype: Its antigen is unidentified.

The TCR sequence derives from a man aged 18 to 30 who received the YFV17D yellow fever vaccine. This chain uses TRBV9 with TRBJ1-4; 8 nucleotides agree with TRBD1. The specimen comprised CD8+ T cells sorted from PBMCs, sampled on the day of the first yellow fever vaccination. CDR3 amino acids: CASSPQGGTTGDEKLFF. In nucleotides, the CDR3 is TGTGCCAGCAGCCCACAGGGGGGGACGACGGGGGACGAAAAACTGTTTTTT.